These 15 T cell receptor beta chains share one sample of origin, sequenced in a study of chemoradiotherapy in HPV16-positive cancers. Only in-frame clones appear in the TCRdb table, and some are missing; sequencing was by immunoSEQ multiplex PCR. The sample lists more than 7,500 clones; 70% to 85% were seen once. Sample acquisition took place from a patient who underwent chemoradiotherapy. These receptors came from a human donor with HPV-associated anogenital cancer.

The V and J genes are TRBV19 and TRBJ2-3; D may be TRBD1 or TRBD2 (5 bases each). The V gene's germline CDR1 is LNHDA and CDR2 SQIVND (reference sequence). The CDR3 sequence is 17 residues long. V was pared by 3 bases and J by 0 bases, with 16 bases between. The CDR3 loop reads CASSIRTGPTSTDTQYF. The CDR3 DNA follows: TGTGCCAGTAGTATTAGAACGGGACCGACTAGCACAGATACGCAGTATTTT.

Only one count was recorded for this clone. V and J are TRBV30 and TRBJ2-1; D not resolved. With 1 base removed from V and 2 bases from J, the gap between germline ends came to 9 bases. The CDR3 covers 14 residues. The germline CDR1 and CDR2 sequences are GTSNPN and SVGIG (reference sequence). CDR3: CAWSGRRTYNEQFF. The CDR3 coding sequence is TGTGCCTGGAGTGGCCGTCGCACCTACAATGAGCAGTTCTTC.

This sequence joins TRBV6-5 and TRBJ2-7; D possibly corresponds to TRBD2 (6 bases). From germline, CDR1 is MNHEY and CDR2 SVGAGI. This CDR3 is 13 amino acids long. The germline V and J ends were trimmed by 6 bases and 2 bases, with 11 bases remaining between them. The CDR3 region has the DNA TGTGCCAGCAGGCTAGCGCCTGCCTACGAGCAGTACTTC. Its protein product is CASRLAPAYEQYF.

The chain combines TRBV27 with TRBJ1-1, with D uncertain. Germline values: CDR1 MNHEY, CDR2 SMNVEV (reference sequence). The CDR3 consists of 13 residues. Trimming took off 5 bases at V and 0 bases at J, with 7 bases between the two ends. Written as DNA, the CDR3 is TGTGCCAGCAGTCGCGGATTGAACACTGAAGCTTTCTTT. Its translation is CASSRGLNTEAFF.

The V call is TRBV27, the J call TRBJ2-3, with 12 positions matching TRBD2. CDR1 and CDR2 (germline): MNHEY, SMNVEV (reference sequence). Germline trimming cut 1 base from V and 0 bases from J; bases unmatched to any gene: 8. This CDR3 spans 19 amino acids. The CDR3 loop reads CASSLLLAGGLTSTDTQYF. Written as DNA, the CDR3 is TGTGCCAGCAGTTTATTGCTAGCGGGAGGGCTCACTAGCACAGATACGCAGTATTTT.

The genes are TRBV15 and TRBJ2-7; 12 bases fit TRBD2. V trimming: 0 bases; J trimming: 3 bases; junction bases outside the gene matches: 3. The CDR3 contains 16 residues. Germline V gene data show CDR1 as LNHNV and CDR2 as YYDKDF (reference sequence). The CDR3 sequence is CATSRERTSGIYEQYF. CDR3 coding DNA: TGTGCCACCAGCAGAGAGCGGACTAGCGGGATCTACGAGCAGTACTTC.

The chain links TRBV9 to TRBJ2-3; maybe TRBD1 (6 bases). Germline V gene sequence: CDR1 SGDLS, CDR2 YYNGEE. The CDR3 has 15 residues. Trimming took 0 bases from V and 1 from J, leaving 9 bases between them. DNA for the CDR3: TGTGCCAGCAGCGTAGGTGGGGGCGGCACAGATACGCAGTATTTT. Translation gives CASSVGGGGTDTQYF.

The V and J genes are TRBV28 and TRBJ1-3; TRBD1 is a possible D gene (6 bases). Per the germline V gene, CDR1 is MDHEN and CDR2 is SYDVKM. CDR3 length: 17 residues. V lost 3 bases and J lost 0, with 15 bases in between. The CDR3 DNA sequence: TGTGCCAGCAGTTTGAGTACAGGGCTTGGCTCTGGAAACACCATATATTTT. Translation gives CASSLSTGLGSGNTIYF.

This clone has just one count. The gene calls are TRBV12-5 and TRBJ2-1; either TRBD1 or TRBD2 may supply D (5 bases each). This CDR3 is built from 15 residues. Germline assignment: CDR1 LGHNT and CDR2 FRNRAP. V was pared by 6 bases and J by 2 bases, with 14 bases between. The CDR3 bases are TGTGCTAGTGGCCCGGGACGCACAGCCTACAATGAGCAGTTCTTC. It codes for CASGPGRTAYNEQFF.

The chain joins TRBV18 to TRBJ2-7; D is ambiguous. The CDR3 spans 12 residues. Trimming shortened V by 0 bases and J by 0 bases, and 0 bases separated the two germline ends. Germline V gene sequence: CDR1 KGHSH, CDR2 LQKENI. The CDR3: CASSPPSYEQYF. In nucleotides, the CDR3 is TGTGCCAGCTCACCACCCTCCTACGAGCAGTACTTC.

This chain connects TRBV7-2 to TRBJ1-3; D possibly corresponds to TRBD1 (6 bases). The CDR3 runs 15 residues. CDR1 and CDR2 from the germline V gene are SGHTA and FQGNSA. Trimming took off 3 bases at V and 2 bases at J, with 11 bases between the two ends. The CDR3, as DNA: TGTGCCAGCAGCTTCTTAGGGGGTGCTGGAAACACCATATATTTT. Translated, it gives CASSFLGGAGNTIYF.

CDR3 bases: TGCGCCAGCAGTGAGACCGCCTACAATGAGCAGTTCTTC. This codes for CASSETAYNEQFF. The chain uses TRBV10-2 and TRBJ2-1; D ambiguous. CDR3 size: 13 residues. Germline V gene data show CDR1 as WSHSY and CDR2 as SAAADI. The V end lost 2 bases, the J end lost 2 bases, and 4 bases lay between the germline ends.

V usage is TRBV27 and J usage is TRBJ1-2; 12 positions agree with TRBD1. The CDR3 consists of 14 residues. V dropped 5 bases and J dropped 4; count of bases not matched to a gene: 2. The germline V gene encodes CDR1 MNHEY and CDR2 SMNVEV (reference sequence). CDR3 sequence reads: CASSPGQGAYGYTF. CDR3 bases: TGTGCCAGCAGTCCGGGACAGGGGGCCTATGGCTACACCTTC.

The V and J genes are TRBV7-2 and TRBJ2-1; D is possibly TRBD2 (6 bases). V was cut by 4 bases and J by 8 bases, with 12 bases left in between. This CDR3 comprises 13 residues. The V gene's germline CDR1 is SGHTA and CDR2 FQGNSA. In DNA, the CDR3 is TGTGCCAGCAGCTGGGCTAGCGTCCATGAGCAGTTCTTC. Translation gives CASSWASVHEQFF.

Here the CDR3 reads CASSRLQMDGEAFF. The CDR3 nucleotides read TGCGCCAGCAGCCGACTTCAAATGGACGGTGAAGCTTTCTTT. J is TRBJ1-1 and V is TRBV4-1; D not resolved. V dropped 4 bases and J dropped 7 bases, with 16 bases sitting between them. Germline V gene sequence: CDR1 MGHRA, CDR2 YSYEKL. The CDR3 consists of 14 residues.